A single sample is the source of the 6 T cell receptor beta chains below, sequenced in a study of shared clonotypes between healthy human individuals. Clones were sequenced by immunoSEQ multiplex PCR, and TCRdb holds only the in-frame ones, with some missing. The sample has approximately 1.5 million clones, approximately 98.5% seen once. The sequencing sample was made of naive CD4+ T cells sorted from blood. The subset is: CD45RA+ positively selected. The receptor source for this set is a man aged 30-40 years in good health.

This chain links TRBV6-6 with TRBJ1-2; D ambiguous. V lost 6 bases, J lost 0 bases, and 11 bases lay in between. The germline V gene has CDR1 MNHNY and CDR2 SVGAGI (reference sequence). The CDR3 contains 14 residues. In nucleotides, the CDR3 is TGTGCCAGCAGCGAGGATGGTTCTAACTATGGCTACACCTTC. It translates to CASSEDGSNYGYTF.

The CDR3 sequence is CASSLAEIYNEQFF. DNA for the CDR3: TGCGCCAGCAGCTTGGCTGAAATTTACAATGAGCAGTTCTTC. V gene TRBV5-1 combines with J gene TRBJ2-1; D unresolved. Germline CDR1 SGHRS, CDR2 YFSETQ. This CDR3 spans 14 amino acids. V shed 0 bases and J shed 4 bases, with 8 bases lying between them.

This clone turned up a few times. The V and J genes are TRBV5-1 and TRBJ2-1; TRBD2 agrees at 13 bases. The CDR3 spans 15 residues. In germline, CDR1 is SGHRS, CDR2 YFSETQ. Trimming took 4 bases from V and 8 from J; bases not matched to a gene: 6. CDR3 region: CASSRGLAGAYEQFF. The CDR3 DNA is TGCGCCAGCAGCCGCGGACTAGCGGGAGCCTATGAGCAGTTCTTC.

The chain employs TRBV5-1 and TRBJ1-1; no clear D. Between the trimmed V and J ends, which lost 3 bases and 6 bases, there was a span of 12 bases. The CDR3 consists of 13 residues. Germline V gene data show CDR1 as SGHRS and CDR2 as YFSETQ. CDR3 DNA: TGCGCCAGCAGCTCCCTCCGGCCGGCTGAAGCTTTCTTT. Protein sequence: CASSSLRPAEAFF. Full variable domain (missing parts from reference TRBV5-1 and TRBJ1-1): KAGVTQTPRYLIKTRGQQVTLSCSPISGHRSVSWYQQTPGQGLQFLFEYFSETQRNKGNFPGRFSGRQFSNSRSEMNVSTLELGDSALYLCASSSLRPAEAFFGQGTRLTVV.

V gene TRBV2 combines with J gene TRBJ1-1; 7 nucleotides line up with TRBD1. The germline CDR1 and CDR2 sequences are SNHLY and FYNNEI. The CDR3 sequence is 17 residues long. V dropped 4 bases and J dropped 2; count of bases not matched to a gene: 13. The CDR3 spells CASSGAGTAFINTEAFF. The CDR3 nucleotides are TGTGCCAGCAGTGGAGCCGGGACAGCCTTTATCAACACTGAAGCTTTCTTT.

Remarks on this clone: The sample has other DNA sequences that encode this CDR3 too. The chain employs TRBV28 and TRBJ1-5; 8 bases map to TRBD1. This CDR3 has 14 residues. Germline V CDR1 and CDR2: MDHEN, SYDVKM. The V and J ends lost 3 bases and 3 bases, in that order; junction bases with no gene match: 1. CDR3 sequence reads: CASSLDRDNQPQHF. As DNA, the CDR3 is TGTGCCAGCAGTTTGGACAGGGACAATCAGCCCCAGCATTTT.